One T cell receptor (beta chain) is described in this entry. Measured with immunoSEQ multiplex PCR; TCRdb has only the in-frame clones, and not every one. The table lists tens of thousands of clones, approximately 92% of them singletons. This entry belongs to a study of T cell changes during pregnancy in multiple sclerosis. Germline CDR1 reads SGHTA; CDR2 reads FQGNSA. The CDR3 contains 16 residues. The ends were cut back, 3 bases at V and 3 bases at J, with 16 bases in the middle. The rearrangement uses TRBV7-2 and TRBJ2-3; D may be TRBD1 (6 bases). The material was CD8+ T cells from peripheral blood mononuclear cells, obtained in the third trimester of pregnancy. This clonotype was sampled from a female donor in good health, enrolled as a control in a pregnancy study. CDR3 DNA sequence: TGTGCCAGCAGCTTTTACGGGGCAGGGGAAACAGATACGCAGTATTTT. Translation: CASSFYGAGETDTQYF.